The 23 T cell receptor beta chains below come from one sample, sequenced in a study of shared clonotypes between healthy human individuals. CD45RO-negative cells were positively selected for CCR7, leaving out terminally differentiated effector memory CD45RA+ cells. The table came from immunoSEQ multiplex PCR; TCRdb's copy has only in-frame clones and leaves some out. The sample includes more than 550,000 clones, 92% of them seen just once. Material for sequencing was naive CD8+ T cells sorted from blood. The receptors come from a man aged 25-45 years in good health.

CDR3 coding DNA: TGCGCCAGCAGCCCGAATCAGGGTTCCTACGAGCAGTACTTC. Translated, it gives CASSPNQGSYEQYF. J is TRBJ2-7 and V is TRBV4-1, with a weak D call TRBD1 (5 bases). The V gene's germline CDR1 is MGHRA and CDR2 YSYEKL. The V gene lost 4 bases and the J gene lost 1 base, with 11 bases spanning the gap. The CDR3 is made up of 14 amino acids.

CDR3 DNA sequence: TGTGCCAGCAGTTTGGGGATCAACACTGAAGCTTTCTTT. It translates to CASSLGINTEAFF. This chain uses TRBV28 with TRBJ1-1; D call uncertain. The V gene's germline CDR1 is MDHEN and CDR2 SYDVKM. This CDR3 has 13 amino acids. The ends were cut back, 3 bases at V and 2 bases at J, with 7 bases in the middle.

The chain uses TRBV19 and TRBJ2-1, with 9 nucleotides matching TRBD2. CDR3 length: 15 amino acids. Germline values: CDR1 LNHDA, CDR2 SQIVND (reference sequence). The ends lost 6 bases at V and 4 bases at J; junction bases unmatched: 7. The CDR3 here is CASRILAGPYNEQFF. The CDR3 nucleotides read TGTGCCAGTAGGATACTAGCGGGTCCGTACAATGAGCAGTTCTTC.

The DNA of the CDR3 is TGTGCCAGCAGTTTATTAAGGGGATACAATGAGCAGTTCTTC. Translating it yields CASSLLRGYNEQFF. The chain uses TRBV28 and TRBJ2-1; D might be TRBD1 (5 bases). Trimming cost V 1 base and J 4 bases, with 8 bases left between them. CDR3 length: 14 residues. Germline CDR1 MDHEN, CDR2 SYDVKM.

CDR3 residues: CASSYSQTANTEAFF. CDR3 bases: TGTGCCAGCAGTTACTCCCAGACAGCGAACACTGAAGCTTTCTTT. The chain uses TRBV6-6 and TRBJ1-1; D is perhaps TRBD1 (5 bases). The germline V gene encodes CDR1 MNHNY and CDR2 SVGAGI (reference sequence). The CDR3 is made up of 15 amino acids. Trimming shortened V by 0 bases and J by 1 base, and 9 bases separated the two germline ends.

The gene calls are TRBV10-3 and TRBJ1-1; D not resolved. Germline CDR1 is ENHRY and CDR2 is SYGVKD. The germline V and J ends were trimmed by 3 bases and 0 bases, with 11 bases remaining between them. This CDR3 region has 15 residues. In nucleotides, the CDR3 is TGTGCCATCAGTGACCCGGGAGCTATGAACACTGAAGCTTTCTTT. Protein product: CAISDPGAMNTEAFF.

V is TRBV11-3 and J is TRBJ2-2; D not certain. The CDR3 covers 12 residues. V was pared by 5 bases and J by 6 bases, with 7 bases between. Per the germline V gene, CDR1 is SGHNT and CDR2 is YENEEA. The CDR3 region is CASSPLSGELFF. CDR3 coding DNA: TGTGCCAGCAGCCCCCTTTCCGGGGAGCTGTTTTTT.

The chain recombines TRBV5-4 with TRBJ2-7; 9 nucleotides line up with TRBD1. CDR3 length equals 15 residues. Per the germline V gene, CDR1 is SGHNT and CDR2 is YYREEE (reference sequence). J lost 3 bases, V lost 4 bases, and 8 bases had no gene match. Here the CDR3 DNA reads TGTGCCAGCAGCGCACAGACAGGGGGTATCTACGAGCAGTACTTC. This gives the protein CASSAQTGGIYEQYF.

CDR3 bases: TGTGCCAGCAGTTTTTTCAGGGGGAGCAATCAGCCCCAGCATTTT. Amino acid sequence: CASSFFRGSNQPQHF. This chain joins TRBV27 and TRBJ1-5; 7 bases line up with TRBD1. CDR1 MNHEY and CDR2 SMNVEV come from the germline V gene (reference sequence). CDR3 length equals 15 residues. V dropped 3 bases and J dropped 1; count of bases not matched to a gene: 3.

V gene TRBV5-1 combines with J gene TRBJ2-1, with D unresolved. V lost 0 bases to trimming and J lost 5 bases, with 9 bases between them. The V gene's germline CDR1 is SGHRS and CDR2 YFSETQ. The CDR3 runs to 14 residues. The DNA for the CDR3 is TGCGCCAGCAGCTTGGGTAAGGGAAACAATGAGCAGTTCTTC. This codes for CASSLGKGNNEQFF.

This chain links TRBV5-4 with TRBJ1-2; tentative D call: TRBD1 (6 bases). V was pared by 4 bases and J by 8 bases, with 21 bases between. CDR1 and CDR2 from the germline V gene are SGHNT and YYREEE (reference sequence). This CDR3 has 15 residues. The CDR3 loop reads CASSPVGGEEEGYTF. As DNA, the CDR3 is TGTGCCAGCAGCCCTGTAGGGGGGGAAGAAGAAGGCTACACCTTC.

The V gene is TRBV5-8, the J gene TRBJ2-7; 10 bases map to TRBD2. V shed 1 base and J 4 bases; nucleotides not matched to a gene: 2. CDR1 and CDR2 (germline): SGHTS, YDEGEE. The CDR3 length is 14 residues. CDR3 coding DNA: TGTGCCAGCAGCTTGCGGGGACTAGCGTACGAGCAGTACTTC. This translates into CASSLRGLAYEQYF.

The chain is built from TRBV5-1 and TRBJ2-1; 10 bases line up with TRBD1. The CDR3 consists of 18 residues. The germline V gene has CDR1 SGHRS and CDR2 YFSETQ. V shed 1 base, J shed 2 bases, and the junction held 9 bases outside the gene matches. The CDR3 nucleotides read TGCGCCAGCAGCTTGAAGGGGACAGGGGATGTCCCCTACAATGAGCAGTTCTTC. Its translation: CASSLKGTGDVPYNEQFF.

This rearrangement joins TRBV9 to TRBJ1-1; D is ambiguous. CDR1 is SGDLS, CDR2 YYNGEE, per germline. V was pared by 7 bases and J by 4 bases, with 8 bases between. The CDR3 sequence is 11 residues long. The CDR3 here is CASQPSTEAFF. In DNA, the CDR3 is TGTGCCAGCCAACCCTCCACTGAAGCTTTCTTT.

V usage is TRBV10-1 and J usage is TRBJ2-1; D remains ambiguous. Trimming left V 0 bases short and J 3 bases short, with 9 bases between. CDR1 and CDR2 from the germline V gene are WNHNN and SYGVQD (reference sequence). The CDR3 has 15 amino acids. The CDR3 DNA reads as TGCGCCAGCAGTGAGTCGTTCGAAGGCTACAATGAGCAGTTCTTC. This sequence encodes CASSESFEGYNEQFF.

The chain joins TRBV28 to TRBJ1-5; a weak D match, TRBD1 (5 bases). V was clipped by 3 bases and J by 3 bases, with 15 bases between them. There are 16 residues in the CDR3. Germline V gene data show CDR1 as MDHEN and CDR2 as SYDVKM. The CDR3 sequence is CASSLGLGRDNQPQHF. The CDR3 nucleotides read TGTGCCAGCAGTTTGGGGCTCGGCAGGGACAATCAGCCCCAGCATTTT. Full variable domain (rest looked up from reference TRBV28 and TRBJ1-5): DVKVTQSSRYLVKRTGEKVFLECVQDMDHENMFWYRQDPGLGLRLIYFSYDVKMKEKGDIPEGYSVSREKKERFSLILESASTNQTSMYLCASSLGLGRDNQPQHFGDGTRLSIL.

This clone came up once. The gene calls are TRBV7-6 and TRBJ2-5; 13 nucleotides line up with TRBD2. The CDR3 length is 16 residues. V lost 3 bases, J lost 5 bases, and 6 bases stayed unmatched. Germline V gives CDR1 SGHVS, CDR2 FNYEAQ. Here the CDR3 DNA reads TGTGCCAGCAGCTTCACTAGCGGGAGGGCCCGGGAGACCCAGTACTTC. This codes for CASSFTSGRARETQYF.

The chain has TRBV9 and TRBJ2-1, with D perhaps matching TRBD2 (6 bases). V was clipped by 0 bases and J by 10 bases, with 14 bases between them. The CDR3 is 14 residues long. Germline CDR1 reads SGDLS; CDR2 reads YYNGEE. The CDR3 spells CASSVGSGLAEQFF. Written as DNA, the CDR3 is TGTGCCAGCAGCGTAGGGTCGGGGCTAGCGGAGCAGTTCTTC.

The chain is built from TRBV29-1 and TRBJ2-2; 9 nucleotides align to TRBD1. The CDR3 has 15 amino acids. CDR1 is SQVTM and CDR2 is ANQGSEA in the germline V gene. V shed 5 bases and J 4 bases; nucleotides not matched to a gene: 8. CDR3 sequence: CSVQIRDRATGELFF. The DNA of the CDR3 is TGCAGCGTTCAGATCCGGGACAGGGCCACCGGGGAGCTGTTTTTT.

This clone has a single count. The chain couples TRBV7-2 to TRBJ2-5, with 7 positions matching TRBD1. The CDR3 contains 16 residues. With V trimmed by 2 bases and J by 2 bases, 8 bases remained unmatched. Looked up from germline, CDR1 is SGHTA and CDR2 is FQGNSA. The CDR3 region is CASSLRTGVVQETQYF. The CDR3 DNA is TGTGCCAGCAGCTTAAGAACAGGGGTGGTTCAAGAGACCCAGTACTTC.

The CDR3: CASSLATTDTQYF. For the CDR3, the DNA is TGTGCCAGCAGTTTAGCGACCACAGATACGCAGTATTTT. This sequence joins TRBV28 and TRBJ2-3; D unresolved. Trimming removed 2 bases at V and 2 bases at J, with 5 bases between. CDR3 length equals 13 residues. Germline V gene data show CDR1 as MDHEN and CDR2 as SYDVKM.

The V gene is TRBV6-1, the J gene TRBJ2-3, with 8 bases fitting TRBD2. The V gene end was trimmed by 3 bases and the J gene end by 2 bases; junction bases not matched to a gene: 4. The CDR3 totals 15 residues. Germline CDR1 MNHNS, CDR2 SASEGT. CDR3 in DNA: TGTGCCAGCAGTGACGCGGGGGGATACACAGATACGCAGTATTTT. Translated, it gives CASSDAGGYTDTQYF.

The chain uses TRBV7-9 and TRBJ2-3; D not certain. This CDR3 contains 14 residues. CDR1 is SEHNR, CDR2 FQNEAQ, per germline (reference sequence). The germline V and J ends were trimmed by 5 bases and 0 bases, with 9 bases remaining between them. The CDR3, as DNA: TGTGCCAGCAGCACACCACAGAGCACAGATACGCAGTATTTT. Amino acid sequence: CASSTPQSTDTQYF.